The clone carrying this TCR beta chain was observed a few times. Its target is not known. This specimen belongs to a study of T cells in Graves' hyperthyroidism and ophthalmopathy. The study's findings and limits: Blood also held most thyroid clonotypes expanded beyond 0.001. Before onset, by a median of around 6.4 months, the model predicted ophthalmopathy.

The CDR3 regions of TCR beta were amplified from RNA transcripts. First-round RT-PCR of the TCR CDR3 relied on the HTBI primer set. TCRdb re-analysed the multiplex PCR reads in MiXCR, keeping a single row per CDR3 protein. The sample has about 380,000 distinct CDR3 sequences, less than 20% seen once. Sequencing was carried out using blood. The sequence came from a man between 18 and 35 years old with Graves' ophthalmopathy.

The CDR3 bases are TGTGCCAGTAGTTCCCTCCTAGCGGGGGGCAATGAGCAGTTCTTC. It translates to CASSSLLAGGNEQFF. This chain uses TRBV19 with TRBJ2-1; 11 bases map to TRBD2. Trimming took 5 bases from V and 6 from J; bases not matched to a gene: 6. The germline CDR1 and CDR2 sequences are LNHDA and SQIVND (reference sequence). The CDR3 runs 15 residues.